What follows describes a single TCR beta chain. The CDR3 spans 12 residues. CDR1 and CDR2 from the germline V gene are SGHRS and YFSETQ. V lost 2 bases and J lost 6, with 6 bases in between. The data belong to a study of blood T cell repertoires in COVID-19. Study-level information: The origin of the acute and convalescent COVID-19 samples was the United States, Italy and Spain.

TCRdb's table, derived via immunoSEQ multiplex PCR, lists solely in-frame clones and lacks some. The table records 100,000 to 150,000 clones, 75% to 90% of them present only once. The rearrangement uses TRBV5-1 and TRBJ2-1; weak D call: TRBD1 (6 bases). The sequence was collected from a man aged 45-65 years with active COVID-19. Sequenced: peripheral blood. CDR3 DNA: TGCGCCAGCAGCTTACAGGGCAATGAGCAGTTCTTC. Translation: CASSLQGNEQFF.